Each of the 10 T cell receptor beta chains below was sequenced from the same sample in a study of identical twins. Using its own MiXCR run on the 5' RACE reads, TCRdb lists one record per CDR3 protein. The data show about 530,000 distinct CDR3 sequences, about a fifth seen once. This same sample was also taken into another study, of yellow fever vaccine responses in identical twins.

The sequencing sample was made of CD4+ T cells sorted from blood. The receptors come from a woman between 18 and 29 years old in good health.

The rearrangement uses TRBV12-3 or TRBV12-4 and TRBJ2-2; D is possibly TRBD1 or TRBD2 (6 bases each). There are 16 residues in the CDR3. The V gene lost 7 bases and the J gene lost 3 bases, with 18 bases spanning the gap. The CDR3 loop reads CASTKEGGLDTGELFF. The CDR3, as DNA: TGTGCCAGCACCAAAGAAGGGGGGCTCGACACCGGGGAGCTGTTTTTT.

The chain has TRBV25-1 and TRBJ2-1; no definite D call. The CDR3 contains 14 residues. V lost 5 bases and J lost 1, with 9 bases in between. CDR1 MGHDK and CDR2 SYGVNS come from the germline V gene. Here the CDR3 DNA reads TGTGCCAGCAGTAGGCATAATTCCTACAATGAGCAGTTCTTC. Protein product: CASSRHNSYNEQFF.

This clonotype was counted only a few times. The gene calls are TRBV5-1 and TRBJ2-1; 14 nucleotides match TRBD2. Trimming at V came to 1 base and at J to 6 bases, leaving 6 bases not matched to a gene. The CDR3 runs 17 residues. In germline, CDR1 is SGHRS, CDR2 YFSETQ. Here the CDR3 reads CASSLTIGLAGGNEQFF. CDR3 sequence (DNA): TGCGCCAGCAGCTTGACAATCGGACTAGCGGGAGGCAATGAGCAGTTCTTC.

This clonotype was found a few times. The junction departs from the called germline gene at one end, perhaps through a read error. The chain combines TRBV5-1 with TRBJ2-1; the D gene is possibly TRBD2 (7 bases). Germline values: CDR1 SGHRS, CDR2 YFSETQ. The length of the CDR3 is 15 residues. CDR3 region: CANSLTGGSYNEQFF. The DNA of the CDR3 is TGCGCCAACAGCCTGACGGGGGGCTCTTACAATGAGCAGTTCTTC.

This clonotype was counted a few times. The V and J genes are TRBV12-5 and TRBJ2-4; TRBD1 matches 8 bases. From germline, CDR1 is LGHNT and CDR2 FRNRAP. The junction had 3 bases not matched to a gene; V was cut back by 6 bases and J by 5 bases. The CDR3 sequence is 13 residues long. The CDR3 reads CASGLDRENIQYF. CDR3 DNA: TGTGCTAGTGGACTGGACAGGGAAAACATTCAGTACTTC.

This clonotype turned up a few times. The J gene is TRBJ2-5, the V gene TRBV12-3 or TRBV12-4, with 7 positions matching TRBD1. The length of the CDR3 is 15 residues. Germline trimming cut 6 bases from V and 2 bases from J; bases unmatched to any gene: 9. The CDR3 here is CASSIALGQQETQYF. The CDR3 DNA sequence: TGTGCCAGCAGCATCGCTTTGGGACAGCAAGAGACCCAGTACTTC.

This rearrangement joins TRBV2 to TRBJ2-1, with 7 bases fitting TRBD1. Unmatched junction bases numbered 16, after V lost 8 bases and J lost 3 bases. This CDR3 comprises 17 residues. Looked up from germline, CDR1 is SNHLY and CDR2 is FYNNEI. In DNA form, the CDR3 reads TGTGCCAGCCGCCAAGTCCCCCCGGGACAGCACTACAATGAGCAGTTCTTC. Translated, it gives CASRQVPPGQHYNEQFF.

The rearrangement links TRBV4-1 to TRBJ1-5; D not certain. Germline V gene lookup returns CDR1 MGHRA and CDR2 YSYEKL. This CDR3 is built from 16 residues. Trimming took 2 bases from V and 1 from J, leaving 12 bases between them. DNA of the CDR3: TGCGCCAGCAGCCAAAGAGAGAGTGGGAGCAATCAGCCCCAGCATTTT. Translation: CASSQRESGSNQPQHF.

The rearrangement links TRBV4-1 to TRBJ2-2; 7 bases align to TRBD1. Germline V gives CDR1 MGHRA, CDR2 YSYEKL. V was clipped by 4 bases and J by 6 bases; unmatched bases: 8. CDR3 length equals 15 residues. Here the CDR3 DNA reads TGCGCCAGCAGCCTATCTCATCAGGGGGCCGGGGAGCTGTTTTTT. Translating it yields CASSLSHQGAGELFF.

DNA for the CDR3: TGTGCCAGCAAAGGACAGGGGTTTAACAATGAGCAGTTCTTC. Protein sequence: CASKGQGFNNEQFF. The chain joins TRBV6-1 to TRBJ2-1, with 9 bases matching TRBD1. The CDR3 length is 14 residues. The germline V gene encodes CDR1 MNHNS and CDR2 SASEGT. V was pared by 7 bases and J by 5 bases, with 6 bases of the junction left unmatched.